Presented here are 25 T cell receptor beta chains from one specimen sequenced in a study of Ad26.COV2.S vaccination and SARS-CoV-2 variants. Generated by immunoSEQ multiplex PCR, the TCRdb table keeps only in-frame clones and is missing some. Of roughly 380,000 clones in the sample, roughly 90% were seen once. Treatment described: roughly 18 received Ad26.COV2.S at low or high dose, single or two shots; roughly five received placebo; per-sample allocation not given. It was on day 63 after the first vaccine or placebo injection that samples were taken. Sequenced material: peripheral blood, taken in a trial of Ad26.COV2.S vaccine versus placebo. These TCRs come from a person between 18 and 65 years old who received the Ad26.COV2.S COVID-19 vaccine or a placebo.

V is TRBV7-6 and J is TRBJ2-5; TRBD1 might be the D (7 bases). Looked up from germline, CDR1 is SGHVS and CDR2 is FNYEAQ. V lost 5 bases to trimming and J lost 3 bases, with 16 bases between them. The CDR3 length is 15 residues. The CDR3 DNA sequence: TGTGCCAGCAGCACCCAGGGGGGCGGGGAAGAGACCCAGTACTTC. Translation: CASSTQGGGEETQYF.

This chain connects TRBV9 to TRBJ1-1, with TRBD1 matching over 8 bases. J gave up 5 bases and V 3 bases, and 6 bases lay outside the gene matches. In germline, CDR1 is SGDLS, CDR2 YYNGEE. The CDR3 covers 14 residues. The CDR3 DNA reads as TGTGCCAGCAGCGCACAGGGGGATATTACTGAAGCTTTCTTT. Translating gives CASSAQGDITEAFF.

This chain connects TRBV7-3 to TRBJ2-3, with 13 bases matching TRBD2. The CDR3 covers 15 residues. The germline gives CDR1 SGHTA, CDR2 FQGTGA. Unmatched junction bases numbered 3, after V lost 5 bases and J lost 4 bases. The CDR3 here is CASSAGTSGADTQYF. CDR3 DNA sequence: TGTGCCAGCAGCGCCGGGACTAGCGGGGCAGATACGCAGTATTTT.

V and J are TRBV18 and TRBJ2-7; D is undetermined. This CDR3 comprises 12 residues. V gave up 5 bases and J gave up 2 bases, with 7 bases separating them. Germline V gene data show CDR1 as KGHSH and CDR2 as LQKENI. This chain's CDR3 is CASSSLPYEQYF. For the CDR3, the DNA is TGTGCCAGCTCATCCTTACCCTACGAGCAGTACTTC.

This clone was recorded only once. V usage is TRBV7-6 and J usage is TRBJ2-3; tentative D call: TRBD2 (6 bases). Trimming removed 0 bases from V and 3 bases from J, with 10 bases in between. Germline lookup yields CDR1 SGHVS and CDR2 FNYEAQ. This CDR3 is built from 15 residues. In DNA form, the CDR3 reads TGTGCCAGCAGCTTAGCGTTGGGGGGTACAGATACGCAGTATTTT. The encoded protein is CASSLALGGTDTQYF.

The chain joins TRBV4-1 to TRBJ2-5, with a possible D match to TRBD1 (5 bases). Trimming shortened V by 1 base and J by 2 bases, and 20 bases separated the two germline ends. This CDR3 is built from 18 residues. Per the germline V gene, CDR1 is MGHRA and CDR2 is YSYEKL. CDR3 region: CASSQVVGQARSQETQYF. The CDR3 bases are TGCGCCAGCAGCCAAGTAGTCGGACAAGCACGTTCTCAAGAGACCCAGTACTTC.

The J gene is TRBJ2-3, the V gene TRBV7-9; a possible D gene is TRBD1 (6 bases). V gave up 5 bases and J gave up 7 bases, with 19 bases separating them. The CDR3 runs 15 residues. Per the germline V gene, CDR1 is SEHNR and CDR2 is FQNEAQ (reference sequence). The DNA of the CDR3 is TGTGCCAGCAGCACCAGACAGGCCCAGGCGAATACGCAGTATTTT. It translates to CASSTRQAQANTQYF.

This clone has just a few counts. In DNA form, the CDR3 reads TGTGCCAGCAGCTTACTCTCAGGGGGCGCGGGCACCGGGGAGCTGTTTTTT. This encodes CASSLLSGGAGTGELFF. The chain has TRBV7-9 and TRBJ2-2; 8 bases align to TRBD1. The CDR3 sequence is 17 residues long. Germline V gives CDR1 SEHNR, CDR2 FQNEAQ (reference sequence). V gave up 2 bases and J gave up 4 bases; unmatched junction bases: 9.

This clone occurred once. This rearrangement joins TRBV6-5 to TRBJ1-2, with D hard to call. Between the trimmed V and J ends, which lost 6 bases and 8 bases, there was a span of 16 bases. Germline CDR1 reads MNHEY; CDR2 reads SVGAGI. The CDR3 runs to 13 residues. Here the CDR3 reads CASRGAGDGGYTF. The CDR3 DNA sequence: TGTGCCAGCAGGGGAGCCGGGGATGGGGGCTACACCTTC.

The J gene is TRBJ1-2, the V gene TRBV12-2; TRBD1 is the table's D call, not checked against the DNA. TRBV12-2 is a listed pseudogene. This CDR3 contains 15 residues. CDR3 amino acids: CASRPKLTGNYGYTF. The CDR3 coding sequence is TGTGCAAGTCGCCCAAAACTTACAGGAAACTATGGCTACACCTTC.

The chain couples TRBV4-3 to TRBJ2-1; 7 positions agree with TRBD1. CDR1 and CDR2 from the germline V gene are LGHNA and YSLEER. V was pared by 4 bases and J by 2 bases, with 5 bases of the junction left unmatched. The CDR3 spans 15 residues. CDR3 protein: CASSRTRGTYNEQFF. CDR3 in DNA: TGCGCCAGCAGCCGGACCAGGGGGACCTACAATGAGCAGTTCTTC.

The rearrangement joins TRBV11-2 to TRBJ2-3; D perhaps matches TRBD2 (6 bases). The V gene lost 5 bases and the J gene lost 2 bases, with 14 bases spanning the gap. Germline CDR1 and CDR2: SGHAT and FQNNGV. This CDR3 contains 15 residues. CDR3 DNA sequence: TGTGCCAGCAGCCCGGGATGGGACTTCACAGATACGCAGTATTTT. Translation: CASSPGWDFTDTQYF.

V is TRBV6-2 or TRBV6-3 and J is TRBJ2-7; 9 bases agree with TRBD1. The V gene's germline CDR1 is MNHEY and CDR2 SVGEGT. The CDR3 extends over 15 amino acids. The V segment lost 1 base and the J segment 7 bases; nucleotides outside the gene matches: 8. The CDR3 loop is CASSYWGQGRSEQYF. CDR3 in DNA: TGTGCCAGCAGTTACTGGGGACAGGGTCGGAGTGAGCAGTACTTC.

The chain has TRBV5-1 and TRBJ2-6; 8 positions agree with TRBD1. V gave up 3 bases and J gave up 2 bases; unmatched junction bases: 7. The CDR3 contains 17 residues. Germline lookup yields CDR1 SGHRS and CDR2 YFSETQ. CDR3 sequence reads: CASSSTGVITGANVLTF. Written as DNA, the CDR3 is TGCGCCAGCAGCTCGACAGGGGTAATCACTGGGGCCAACGTCCTGACTTTC.

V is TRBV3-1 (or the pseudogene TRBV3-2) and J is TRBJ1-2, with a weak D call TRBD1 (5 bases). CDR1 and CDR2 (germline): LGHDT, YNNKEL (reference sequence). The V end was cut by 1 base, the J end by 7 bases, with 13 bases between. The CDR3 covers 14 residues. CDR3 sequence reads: CASSQGGRVAGYTF. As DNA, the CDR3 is TGTGCCAGCAGCCAAGGGGGCAGGGTGGCTGGCTACACCTTC.

The CDR3 sequence: CASSSDRFGEQYF. In DNA form, the CDR3 reads TGTGCCAGCAGTTCCGACAGATTTGGCGAGCAGTACTTC. This chain joins TRBV12-3 or TRBV12-4 and TRBJ2-7; D might be TRBD1 (5 bases). Trimming removed 4 bases at V and 6 bases at J, with 13 bases between. CDR3 length: 13 amino acids.

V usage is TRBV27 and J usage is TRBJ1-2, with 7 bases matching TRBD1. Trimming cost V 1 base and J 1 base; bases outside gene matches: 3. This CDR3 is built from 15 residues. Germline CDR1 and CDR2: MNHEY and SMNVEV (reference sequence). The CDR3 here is CASSLLQGGNYGYTF. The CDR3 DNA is TGTGCCAGCAGTTTATTGCAGGGGGGTAACTATGGCTACACCTTC.

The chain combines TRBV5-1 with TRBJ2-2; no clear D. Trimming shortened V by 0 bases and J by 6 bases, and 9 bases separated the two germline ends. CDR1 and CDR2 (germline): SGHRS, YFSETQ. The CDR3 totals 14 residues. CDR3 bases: TGCGCCAGCAGCTTGGATATAACAGCCGGGGAGCTGTTTTTT. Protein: CASSLDITAGELFF. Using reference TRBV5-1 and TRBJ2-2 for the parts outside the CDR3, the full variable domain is KAGVTQTPRYLIKTRGQQVTLSCSPISGHRSVSWYQQTPGQGLQFLFEYFSETQRNKGNFPGRFSGRQFSNSRSEMNVSTLELGDSALYLCASSLDITAGELFFGEGSRLTVL.

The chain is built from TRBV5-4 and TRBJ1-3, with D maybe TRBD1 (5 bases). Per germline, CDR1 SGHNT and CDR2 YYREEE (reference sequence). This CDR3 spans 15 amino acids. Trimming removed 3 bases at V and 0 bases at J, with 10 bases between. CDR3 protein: CASSYQGFSGNTIYF. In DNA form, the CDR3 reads TGTGCCAGCAGCTACCAGGGCTTCTCTGGAAACACCATATATTTT.

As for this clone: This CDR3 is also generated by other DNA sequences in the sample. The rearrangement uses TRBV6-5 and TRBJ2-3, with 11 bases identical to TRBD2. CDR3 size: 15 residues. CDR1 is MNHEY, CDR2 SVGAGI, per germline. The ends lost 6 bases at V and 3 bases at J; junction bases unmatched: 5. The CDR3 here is CASSRLAGTTDTQYF. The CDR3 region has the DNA TGTGCCAGCAGCAGACTAGCGGGGACGACAGATACGCAGTATTTT.

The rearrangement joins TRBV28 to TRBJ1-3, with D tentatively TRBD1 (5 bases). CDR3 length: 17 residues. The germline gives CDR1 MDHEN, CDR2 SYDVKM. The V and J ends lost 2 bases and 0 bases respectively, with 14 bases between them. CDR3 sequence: CASSLATDRPSGNTIYF. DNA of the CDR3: TGTGCCAGCAGTTTAGCCACAGACAGACCCTCTGGAAACACCATATATTTT.

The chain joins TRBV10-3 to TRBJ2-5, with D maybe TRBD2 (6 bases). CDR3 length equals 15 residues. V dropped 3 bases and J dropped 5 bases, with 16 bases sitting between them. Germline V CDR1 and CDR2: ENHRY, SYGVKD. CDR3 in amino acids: CAISDPGTLLETQYF. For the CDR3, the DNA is TGTGCCATCAGTGACCCCGGGACTCTTTTGGAGACCCAGTACTTC.

CDR3 nucleotides: TGTGCCAGCAGCCCTGGGACTAGCGGGGGTGGCTACGAGCAGTACTTC. This gives the protein CASSPGTSGGGYEQYF. This chain joins TRBV9 and TRBJ2-7; 14 bases are a match to TRBD2. The trim removed 4 bases at V and 3 bases at J, leaving 6 bases unmatched. Germline CDR1 reads SGDLS; CDR2 reads YYNGEE. This CDR3 has 16 amino acids.

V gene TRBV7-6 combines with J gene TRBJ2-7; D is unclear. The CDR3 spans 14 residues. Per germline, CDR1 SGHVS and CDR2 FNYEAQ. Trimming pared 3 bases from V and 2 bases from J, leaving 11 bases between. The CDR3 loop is CASSFQVGTYEQYF. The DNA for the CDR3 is TGTGCCAGCAGCTTCCAAGTAGGGACCTACGAGCAGTACTTC.

The CDR3 loop is CASSLEGLGTNYGYTF. In DNA form, the CDR3 reads TGCGCCAGCAGCTTGGAGGGGCTTGGGACTAACTATGGCTACACCTTC. The V gene is TRBV5-1, the J gene TRBJ1-2, with D possibly being TRBD1 (5 bases). V was pared by 0 bases and J by 0 bases, with 12 bases between. Per the germline V gene, CDR1 is SGHRS and CDR2 is YFSETQ. The CDR3 runs to 16 residues. The entire variable domain, with the rest obtained from reference TRBV5-1 and TRBJ1-2, is as follows: KAGVTQTPRYLIKTRGQQVTLSCSPISGHRSVSWYQQTPGQGLQFLFEYFSETQRNKGNFPGRFSGRQFSNSRSEMNVSTLELGDSALYLCASSLEGLGTNYGYTFGSGTRLTVV.